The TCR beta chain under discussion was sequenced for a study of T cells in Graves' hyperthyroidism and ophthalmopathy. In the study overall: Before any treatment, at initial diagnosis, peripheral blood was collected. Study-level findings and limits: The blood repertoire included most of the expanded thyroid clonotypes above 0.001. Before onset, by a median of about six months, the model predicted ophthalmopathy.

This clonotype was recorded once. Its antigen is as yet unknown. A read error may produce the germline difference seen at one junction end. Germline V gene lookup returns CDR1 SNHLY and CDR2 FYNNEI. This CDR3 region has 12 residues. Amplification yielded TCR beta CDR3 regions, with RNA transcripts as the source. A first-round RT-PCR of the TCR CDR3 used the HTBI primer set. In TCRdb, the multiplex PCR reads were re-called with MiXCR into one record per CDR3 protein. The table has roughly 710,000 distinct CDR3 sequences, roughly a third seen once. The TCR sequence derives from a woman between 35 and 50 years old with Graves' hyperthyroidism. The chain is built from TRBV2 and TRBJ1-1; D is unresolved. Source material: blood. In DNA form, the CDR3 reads TGTCCCAGCAGCCAAGATGTGCAATGGCCTTTCTTT. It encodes CPSSQDVQWPFF.